This T cell receptor beta chain was sequenced for a study of CD8+ T cells in alopecia areata. Sequencing templates came from extracted RNA that was reverse transcribed into cDNA. The data were produced by immunoSEQ multiplex PCR, yet TCRdb's version contains in-frame clones alone and is incomplete. The data show some 190,000 clones, with approximately 49% seen just once and about 9.4% held by the top ten. This CDR3 contains 14 residues. Germline V gene data show CDR1 as MNHEY and CDR2 as SMNVEV (reference sequence). V lost 2 bases and J lost 6, with 10 bases in between. Treatment meaning: oral pan-JAK inhibitor, 5-10 mg twice daily. This clone appeared a few times.

This sample comprised CD8+ T cells sorted from blood, obtained at roughly week 53, from a patient treated with tofacitinib. The chain carries TRBV27 and TRBJ2-2, with D unresolved. The source of this sequence is a human donor with alopecia areata. The chain's CDR3 is CASSLSLRSGELFF. For the CDR3, the DNA is TGTGCCAGCAGTTTAAGTCTGCGATCCGGGGAGCTGTTTTTT.